This T cell receptor beta chain was sequenced during a study of CD8 T cells in Susac syndrome. The CDR3 is made up of 15 amino acids. Germline V CDR1 and CDR2: SSHAT, FNYEAQ (reference sequence). As regards this clonotype: One junction end disagrees with the germline gene, perhaps due to a read error.

RNA was extracted with the RNeasy kit, and a quantity of roughly 0.5 to 1 ug was reverse transcribed using random hexamers. TCRdb independently ran MiXCR on the immunoSEQ multiplex PCR reads; one entry per CDR3 protein. The sample holds around 300,000 distinct CDR3 sequences, 92% seen once. Specimen: CD4+ T cells from PBMCs. The sequence was collected from a human donor with multiple sclerosis. The chain couples TRBV7-7 to TRBJ2-5; D perhaps matches TRBD2 (5 bases). The CDR3: CASSSGRGSQETQYF. CDR3 coding DNA: TGTGCTAGCAGCTCCGGCCGGGGTTCTCAAGAGACCCAGTACTTC.